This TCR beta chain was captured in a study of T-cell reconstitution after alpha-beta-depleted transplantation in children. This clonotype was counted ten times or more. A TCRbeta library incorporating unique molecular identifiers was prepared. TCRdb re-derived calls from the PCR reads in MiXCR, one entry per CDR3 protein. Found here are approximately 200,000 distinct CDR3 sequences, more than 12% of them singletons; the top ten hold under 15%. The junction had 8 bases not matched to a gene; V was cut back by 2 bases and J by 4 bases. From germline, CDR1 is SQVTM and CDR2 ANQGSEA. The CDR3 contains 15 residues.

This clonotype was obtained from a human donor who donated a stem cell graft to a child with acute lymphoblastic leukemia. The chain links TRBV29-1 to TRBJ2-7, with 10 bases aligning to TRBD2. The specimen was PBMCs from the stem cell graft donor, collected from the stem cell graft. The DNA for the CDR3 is TGCAGCGTTGAAACATTAGCGGGAGGTACTTACGAGCAGTACTTC. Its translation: CSVETLAGGTYEQYF.